The next 27 T cell receptor beta chains were all read from a single sample in a study of T-cell memory formation after mild COVID-19. Via MiXCR, TCRdb re-called the 5' RACE reads, giving one row per CDR3 protein. This sample has 150,000 or so distinct CDR3 sequences, with roughly 30% found just once. What was sequenced was PBMCs or a T cell subset sorted from them (not recorded which). These receptors came from an adult woman who had mild COVID-19 (a few samples of this study predate the infection). Cell type and time point are not known.

This clonotype has just a few counts. J is TRBJ2-1 and V is TRBV12-3 or TRBV12-4; 9 bases are a match to TRBD2. V shed 5 bases and J 4 bases; nucleotides not matched to a gene: 6. The CDR3 is 15 residues long. The CDR3 is CASSLGLANYNEQFF. DNA of the CDR3: TGTGCCAGCAGTCTAGGACTAGCGAATTACAATGAGCAGTTCTTC.

This clonotype appeared many times. The rearrangement links TRBV20-1 to TRBJ1-5; D gene unclear. This CDR3 contains 15 residues. V was clipped by 0 bases and J by 3 bases, with 12 bases between them. Germline V gives CDR1 DFQATT, CDR2 SNEGSKA (reference sequence). The CDR3 here is CSARDLSGDNQPQHF. CDR3 in DNA: TGCAGTGCTAGAGATCTGTCGGGAGACAATCAGCCCCAGCATTTT.

This clonotype was counted once. The chain uses TRBV7-2 and TRBJ2-7; 8 nucleotides agree with TRBD2. V dropped 4 bases and J dropped 4; count of bases not matched to a gene: 3. CDR1 and CDR2 from the germline V gene are SGHTA and FQGNSA. The CDR3 has 13 amino acids. The CDR3 protein is CASSSIAGYEQYF. The CDR3 DNA follows: TGTGCCAGCAGCTCTATAGCGGGATACGAGCAGTACTTC.

The chain uses TRBV30 and TRBJ2-4; D not certain. From germline, CDR1 is GTSNPN and CDR2 SVGIG (reference sequence). Trimming left V 0 bases short and J 6 bases short, with 3 bases between. This CDR3 contains 11 residues. The CDR3 region is CAWSVSNIQYF. Written as DNA, the CDR3 is TGTGCCTGGAGTGTATCAAACATTCAGTACTTC.

The chain links TRBV2 to TRBJ2-2; 13 bases are a match to TRBD2. The CDR3 totals 17 residues. Losses at the gene ends were 6 bases for V and 8 bases for J; bases not matched to a gene: 12. The germline CDR1 and CDR2 sequences are SNHLY and FYNNEI. CDR3 amino acids: CASSAGLAGAEEGELFF. The DNA of the CDR3 is TGTGCCAGCAGCGCAGGACTAGCGGGGGCTGAAGAGGGGGAGCTGTTTTTT. Full variable domain (outside the CDR3, taken from reference TRBV2 and TRBJ2-2): EPEVTQTPSHQVTQMGQEVILRCVPISNHLYFYWYRQILGQKVEFLVSFYNNEISEKSEIFDDQFSVERPDGSNFTLKIRSTKLEDSAMYFCASSAGLAGAEEGELFFGEGSRLTVL.

V gene TRBV19 combines with J gene TRBJ1-1, with 7 bases identical to TRBD1. The length of the CDR3 is 16 residues. The ends lost 6 bases at V and 0 bases at J; junction bases unmatched: 10. Germline V gives CDR1 LNHDA, CDR2 SQIVND (reference sequence). The CDR3 coding sequence is TGTGCCAGTAGGGCGCTTCGGACAGGTGTGAACACTGAAGCTTTCTTT. Its translation: CASRALRTGVNTEAFF. Variable domain in full (rest from reference TRBV19 and TRBJ1-1): DGGITQSPKYLFRKEGQNVTLSCEQNLNHDAMYWYRQDPGQGLRLIYYSQIVNDFQKGDIAEGYSVSREKKESFPLTVTSAQKNPTAFYLCASRALRTGVNTEAFFGQGTRLTVV.

The V call is TRBV18, the J call TRBJ2-7, with unresolved D. Trimming cost V 3 bases and J 3 bases, with 6 bases left between them. Germline V gene sequence: CDR1 KGHSH, CDR2 LQKENI. The CDR3 length is 12 residues. The CDR3 protein is CASSPEIYEQYF. The DNA for the CDR3 is TGTGCCAGCTCACCTGAGATCTACGAGCAGTACTTC.

In its sample, this clonotype was seen a few times. J is TRBJ2-6 and V is TRBV7-2; 8 positions match TRBD1. J was trimmed by 0 bases and V by 5 bases; bases with no gene match: 6. Germline V gene lookup returns CDR1 SGHTA and CDR2 FQGNSA. CDR3 length equals 17 residues. CDR3: CASSAGTGLSGANVLTF. DNA of the CDR3: TGTGCCAGCAGCGCCGGGACAGGCCTCTCTGGGGCCAACGTCCTGACTTTC.

The chain links TRBV29-1 to TRBJ2-1; the match to TRBD2 covers 10 bases. Germline lookup yields CDR1 SQVTM and CDR2 ANQGSEA. With 8 bases clipped from V and 9 bases from J, the junction kept 10 bases outside the gene matches. This CDR3 is 13 amino acids long. CDR3 residues: CSIQAGGPVEQFF. For the CDR3, the DNA is TGCAGCATTCAAGCGGGAGGGCCAGTTGAGCAGTTCTTC.

This clonotype showed up just once. J is TRBJ2-2 and V is TRBV11-1; 7 bases map to TRBD2. This CDR3 is built from 17 residues. CDR1 and CDR2 (germline): SGHAT, FQDESV (reference sequence). After removal of 3 bases from V and 4 bases from J, the junction contained 11 bases not matched to a gene. CDR3 bases: TGTGCCAGCAGCTTGGGGAGGGCCGGACGCCCCACCGGGGAGCTGTTTTTT. Translating it yields CASSLGRAGRPTGELFF.

The V gene is TRBV20-1, the J gene TRBJ2-3; 9 bases fit TRBD2. Germline V lookup: CDR1 DFQATT, CDR2 SNEGSKA (reference sequence). This CDR3 is built from 16 residues. V dropped 3 bases and J dropped 6; count of bases not matched to a gene: 13. As DNA, the CDR3 is TGCAGTGCTAGGGCTTTAGCGGGAGAGGTCCGGGATACGCAGTATTTT. Its protein product is CSARALAGEVRDTQYF.

V usage is TRBV12-3 or TRBV12-4 and J usage is TRBJ2-1, with no clear D. V dropped 3 bases and J dropped 7 bases, with 13 bases sitting between them. The length of the CDR3 is 14 residues. CDR3 sequence reads: CASSLSSRWNEQFF. The CDR3 DNA reads TGTGCCAGCAGTTTGTCGAGTCGGTGGAATGAGCAGTTCTTC.

The gene calls are TRBV5-1 and TRBJ1-5, with a weak D call TRBD1 (5 bases). Germline CDR1 is SGHRS and CDR2 is YFSETQ. The CDR3 runs to 16 residues. V lost 0 bases to trimming and J lost 8 bases, with 18 bases between them. CDR3: CASSLDGQGGEEPQHF. DNA of the CDR3: TGCGCCAGCAGCTTGGATGGCCAGGGAGGAGAGGAGCCCCAGCATTTT.

V is TRBV12-3 or TRBV12-4 and J is TRBJ2-7; no definite D call. The CDR3 covers 12 residues. Trimming pared 7 bases from V and 3 bases from J, leaving 10 bases between. The CDR3 sequence: CASTLSNYEQYF. CDR3 bases: TGTGCCAGCACTCTATCCAACTACGAGCAGTACTTC.

This clonotype showed up just a few times. The J gene is TRBJ1-1, the V gene TRBV5-1; tentatively, D is TRBD1 (5 bases). The germline gives CDR1 SGHRS, CDR2 YFSETQ. CDR3 length: 13 residues. V lost 0 bases and J lost 6, with 9 bases in between. The chain's CDR3 is CASSLGGSPEAFF. The CDR3 DNA reads TGCGCCAGCAGCTTGGGGGGGTCCCCTGAAGCTTTCTTT.

The chain joins TRBV5-4 to TRBJ2-3; 14 bases are shared with TRBD2. CDR3 length equals 16 residues. The ends lost 5 bases at V and 4 bases at J; junction bases unmatched: 6. CDR1 is SGHNT and CDR2 is YYREEE in the germline V gene (reference sequence). CDR3 nucleotides: TGTGCCAGCAGACCCGGGACTAGCGGGAGCGCAGATACGCAGTATTTT. It encodes CASRPGTSGSADTQYF.

In this sample, this clonotype turned up once. The chain joins TRBV7-2 to TRBJ2-1; 7 bases are a match to TRBD1. From germline, CDR1 is SGHTA and CDR2 FQGNSA. The V and J ends lost 2 bases and 8 bases, in that order; junction bases with no gene match: 3. This CDR3 region has 13 residues. The CDR3 DNA reads as TGTGCCAGCAGCTTAACAGGGGTCCATGAGCAGTTCTTC. Translation gives CASSLTGVHEQFF.

The chain has TRBV12-3 or TRBV12-4 and TRBJ2-3, with D unclear. V lost 5 bases and J 5 bases, leaving 14 bases between the germline ends. The CDR3 is made up of 14 amino acids. Here the CDR3 DNA reads TGTGCCAGCAGTCCGTCCCACCTTAGAGATACGCAGTATTTT. Protein product: CASSPSHLRDTQYF.

This clonotype was seen a single time. The rearrangement links TRBV19 to TRBJ1-5, with TRBD1 matching 9 bases. The CDR3 loop spans 16 amino acids. Trimming at V came to 7 bases and at J to 7 bases, leaving 14 bases not matched to a gene. Germline CDR1 LNHDA, CDR2 SQIVND (reference sequence). Here the CDR3 reads CASTLVPGQGRQPQHF. The CDR3 DNA sequence: TGTGCCAGTACCCTAGTCCCGGGACAGGGACGGCAGCCCCAGCATTTT.

This clonotype was observed a handful of times. CDR3 bases: TGTGCCAGCAGCGCTACGGGACTAGCGGCTTACAATGAGCAGTTCTTC. This encodes CASSATGLAAYNEQFF. The V call is TRBV7-2, the J call TRBJ2-1, with 11 bases that match TRBD2. CDR1 is SGHTA and CDR2 is FQGNSA in the germline V gene. The V segment lost 5 bases and the J segment 4 bases; nucleotides outside the gene matches: 7. The CDR3 is 16 residues long.

The chain has TRBV25-1 and TRBJ2-7; tentatively, D is TRBD2 (6 bases). Looked up from germline, CDR1 is MGHDK and CDR2 is SYGVNS. Deletions cut 5 bases from V and 1 base from J, with 12 bases between. There are 14 residues in the CDR3. The CDR3 coding sequence is TGTGCCAGCAGTCAGGGACTGAGTTCCTACGAGCAGTACTTC. Translation: CASSQGLSSYEQYF.

Judged by abundance, this clonotype is medium-sized. V and J are TRBV7-2 and TRBJ2-1, with TRBD2 as a possible D gene (5 bases). The CDR3 has 15 amino acids. The germline V gene encodes CDR1 SGHTA and CDR2 FQGNSA. V was shortened by 1 base and J by 4 bases, with 11 bases between the two germline ends. The CDR3 nucleotides read TGTGCCAGCAGCTTAGGAGCTAGCCCATACAATGAGCAGTTCTTC. Its translation is CASSLGASPYNEQFF.

The V and J genes are TRBV6-1 and TRBJ2-5; D possibly matches TRBD1 or TRBD2 (5 bases each). There are 13 residues in the CDR3. V shed 2 bases and J shed 5 bases, with 9 bases lying between them. Germline lookup yields CDR1 MNHNS and CDR2 SASEGT. CDR3 residues: CASSETGTETQYF. The CDR3 bases are TGTGCCAGCAGTGAAACCGGGACCGAGACCCAGTACTTC.

This clonotype was seen a single time. For the CDR3, the DNA is TGCGCCAGCAGCCAAGGGCGGGGGGAGACCCAGTACTTC. This encodes CASSQGRGETQYF. The chain employs TRBV4-1 and TRBJ2-5; 7 nucleotides line up with TRBD2. This CDR3 has 13 amino acids. The V gene's germline CDR1 is MGHRA and CDR2 YSYEKL. V lost 1 base to trimming and J lost 5 bases; unmatched junction nucleotides: 1.

Written as DNA, the CDR3 is TGTGCCAGCGGGGCCTCGTACAATGAGCAGTTCTTC. Its protein is CASGASYNEQFF. This chain connects TRBV7-9 to TRBJ2-1; perhaps TRBD1 as D (5 bases). This CDR3 is 12 amino acids long. The V gene's germline CDR1 is SEHNR and CDR2 FQNEAQ (reference sequence). The V end lost 8 bases, the J end lost 4 bases, and 9 bases lay between the germline ends.

This clonotype was detected a few times. V is TRBV29-1 and J is TRBJ2-2; a weak D match, TRBD1 (5 bases). Trimming took 4 bases from V and 1 from J, leaving 13 bases between them. This CDR3 contains 15 residues. Germline loops: CDR1 SQVTM, CDR2 ANQGSEA. CDR3 nucleotide sequence: TGCAGCGTTGTACCGGACACACTGAACACCGGGGAGCTGTTTTTT. It encodes CSVVPDTLNTGELFF.

The chain recombines TRBV4-1 with TRBJ1-1; TRBD1 might be the D (5 bases). This CDR3 has 14 amino acids. V gave up 0 bases and J gave up 4 bases, with 9 bases separating them. From germline, CDR1 is MGHRA and CDR2 YSYEKL. The CDR3 loop is CASSQEAGVTEAFF. The CDR3 DNA reads TGCGCCAGCAGCCAAGAGGCGGGGGTCACTGAAGCTTTCTTT.